This entry features one TCR beta chain sequence. These data belong to a study of cytomegalovirus exposure and HLA in healthy donors. Across the whole study: The same platform used for the approximately 700 first-cohort repertoires was also used for the approximately 120 validation repertoires, as a later analysis reported.

The data were produced by immunoSEQ multiplex PCR, yet TCRdb's version contains in-frame clones alone and is incomplete. The sample carries around 150,000 clones, approximately 89% recorded once. The CDR3 sequence is 13 residues long. Germline CDR1 reads MNHNY; CDR2 reads SVGAGI (reference sequence). V was shortened by 2 bases and J by 7 bases, with 11 bases between the two germline ends. The donors were part of the validation cohort of fewer than 150 subjects. That cohort was separate from the first cohort, which comprised 700 or so subjects. The sequence derives from a woman between 18 and 29 years old in good health and CMV-seropositive. The sample was PBMCs. The chain has TRBV6-6 and TRBJ1-2; D perhaps matches TRBD1 (5 bases). The CDR3 sequence is CASSYRQGGGYTF. Here the CDR3 DNA reads TGTGCCAGCAGTTACCGGCAGGGAGGTGGCTACACCTTC.